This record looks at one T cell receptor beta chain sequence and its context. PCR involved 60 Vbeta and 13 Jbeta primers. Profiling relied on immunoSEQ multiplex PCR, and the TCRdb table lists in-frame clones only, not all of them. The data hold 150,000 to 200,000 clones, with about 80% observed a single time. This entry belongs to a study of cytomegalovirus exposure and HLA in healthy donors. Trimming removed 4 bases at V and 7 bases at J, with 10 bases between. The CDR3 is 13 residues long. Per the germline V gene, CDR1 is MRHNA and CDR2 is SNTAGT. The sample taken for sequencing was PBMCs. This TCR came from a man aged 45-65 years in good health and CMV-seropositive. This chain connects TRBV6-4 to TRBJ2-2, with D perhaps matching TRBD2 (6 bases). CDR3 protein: CASSAGTGGELFF. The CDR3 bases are TGTGCCAGCAGTGCGGGGACTGGCGGGGAGCTGTTTTTT.